The entry below gives a single T cell receptor (beta chain) sequence along with its context. This sample was taken from a study of blood T cell repertoires in COVID-19. Study in general: Both acute and convalescent COVID-19 samples were obtained from the United States, Italy and Spain. PBMCs, B-cell-depleted T cells, or T cells provided the cDNA or gDNA that made up the material.

Repertoires were generated with immunoSEQ multiplex PCR, while TCRdb's copy carries only in-frame clones and drops some. The table has approximately 130,000 clones, 85% seen once. The trim removed 5 bases at V and 3 bases at J, leaving 7 bases unmatched. Germline CDR1 and CDR2: SGHAT and FQNNGV. The CDR3 runs 16 residues. This clonotype was sampled from a man in his fifties or sixties with acute or convalescent COVID-19. V and J are TRBV11-2 and TRBJ2-2; the match to TRBD2 covers 9 bases. The sample was peripheral blood. The CDR3 DNA sequence: TGTGCCAGCAGCATAATTAGCGGGGGTTACACCGGGGAGCTGTTTTTT. Protein: CASSIISGGYTGELFF.